The present T cell receptor beta chain was sequenced within a study of T cell clonality in common variable immunodeficiency. Study results and limitations: Compared with controls, CVID subjects had fewer shared TCRbeta clones. CVID subjects showed higher TCRbeta clonality than healthy controls. Reportedly, TCR beta sequences from common variable immunodeficiency showed fewer deletions and N-nucleotide insertions.

Germline CDR1 is SEHNR and CDR2 is FQNEAQ (reference sequence). This CDR3 spans 15 amino acids. Of note for this clone: The antigen remains unidentified. With the read ending 3 residues before the CDR3 end, the germline J gene is used to fill in that end.

Equal genomic DNA amounts from CVID and control samples were sequenced. Data came from immunoSEQ multiplex PCR; TCRdb stores just in-frame clones and leaves some out. This table holds under 50,000 clones with no singletons; the top ten claim roughly 6.2%. J is TRBJ2-2 and V is TRBV7-9; a weak D match, TRBD1 (5 bases). The clonotype was recovered from a person aged 18-70 years in good health. What was sequenced was peripheral blood mononuclear cells. The CDR3 DNA, read in part, is TGTGCCAGCAGCCAGCAGGGAACCCTAAATGAAAAG. Its translation: CASSQQGTLNEK. The whole CDR3 protein is CASSQQGTLNEKLFF.